This TCR beta chain was retrieved from a study of blood T cells in healthy people across ages. The CDR3 totals 20 residues. J was trimmed by 1 base and V by 2 bases; bases with no gene match: 10. The germline V gene has CDR1 LGHNA and CDR2 YSLEER. Findings of the study overall: Naive T cell percentage showed a strong correlation with the diversity of TCR beta.

For this clonotype: No antigen is known for it.

The authors ran a second PCR of roughly 6 to 11 cycles using a sample-barcoded 5' primer and a J-beta primer mix. TCRdb used MiXCR to reprocess the 5' RACE reads, holding one entry per CDR3 protein. The sample has roughly 800,000 distinct CDR3 sequences, roughly 34% seen once. The sequencing sample was made of blood. This receptor was obtained from a man aged 18 to 30 in good health. J is TRBJ2-6 and V is TRBV4-3, with 11 positions matching TRBD1. In DNA, the CDR3 is TGCGCCAGCAGCCAATCAAAACCGGGACAGGGGGTTTCTGGGGCCAACGTCCTGACTTTC. It encodes CASSQSKPGQGVSGANVLTF.